This paragraph reports one T cell receptor beta chain. The entry originates in a study of T cells in localized non-small cell lung cancer. Trimming removed 7 bases from V and 1 base from J, with 17 bases in between. This CDR3 region has 16 residues. The germline V gene encodes CDR1 LNHDA and CDR2 SQIVND (reference sequence). The method was immunoSEQ multiplex PCR; TCRdb's version includes in-frame clones alone and lacks a portion of them. The top ten clones hold around 5.6% of a sample with almost 40,000 clones, roughly 88% of them seen once. The origin of this receptor is a male donor older than 55 with stage II lung adenocarcinoma. The specimen comprised peripheral blood mononuclear cells, sampled before any cancer treatment. This chain joins TRBV19 and TRBJ2-1, with D maybe TRBD2 (7 bases). DNA of the CDR3: TGTGCCAGTACCACTCTTGGGGGGGCTTCCTACAATGAGCAGTTCTTC. Translation: CASTTLGGASYNEQFF. Full variable domain (rest looked up from reference TRBV19 and TRBJ2-1): DGGITQSPKYLFRKEGQNVTLSCEQNLNHDAMYWYRQDPGQGLRLIYYSQIVNDFQKGDIAEGYSVSREKKESFPLTVTSAQKNPTAFYLCASTTLGGASYNEQFFGPGTRLTVL.